This TCR beta chain was obtained from a study of long-term antiretroviral therapy in people with HIV. On the study more broadly: A decade or so separates the oldest specimens from the later 2015 immediate-ART recommendation. General study points: Pre-ART-expanded clones dominated the repertoire at all time points.

Every specimen held between roughly 0.85-11 million cryopreserved PBMC. These were thawed and washed before DNA extraction. It was version v3.0 of the immunoSEQ assay that was run at survey level. Clones were sequenced by immunoSEQ multiplex PCR, and TCRdb holds only the in-frame ones, with some missing. Seen here are tens of thousands of clones, 75% to 90% observed once, and the top ten hold roughly 4%. The CDR3 is 12 residues long. CDR1 is SGHTA, CDR2 FQGNSA, per germline. Trimming cost V 5 bases and J 4 bases, with 8 bases left between them. As regards this clone: As yet, its antigen is unknown.

The sequencing here drew on unsorted PBMCs, taken 0.8 years before starting antiretroviral therapy. The clonotype comes from a man aged 18 to 30 with HIV. The chain links TRBV7-2 to TRBJ2-5; D gene uncertain. CDR3 region: CASSASGETQYF. The CDR3 DNA follows: TGTGCCAGCAGCGCCTCCGGAGAGACCCAGTACTTC.